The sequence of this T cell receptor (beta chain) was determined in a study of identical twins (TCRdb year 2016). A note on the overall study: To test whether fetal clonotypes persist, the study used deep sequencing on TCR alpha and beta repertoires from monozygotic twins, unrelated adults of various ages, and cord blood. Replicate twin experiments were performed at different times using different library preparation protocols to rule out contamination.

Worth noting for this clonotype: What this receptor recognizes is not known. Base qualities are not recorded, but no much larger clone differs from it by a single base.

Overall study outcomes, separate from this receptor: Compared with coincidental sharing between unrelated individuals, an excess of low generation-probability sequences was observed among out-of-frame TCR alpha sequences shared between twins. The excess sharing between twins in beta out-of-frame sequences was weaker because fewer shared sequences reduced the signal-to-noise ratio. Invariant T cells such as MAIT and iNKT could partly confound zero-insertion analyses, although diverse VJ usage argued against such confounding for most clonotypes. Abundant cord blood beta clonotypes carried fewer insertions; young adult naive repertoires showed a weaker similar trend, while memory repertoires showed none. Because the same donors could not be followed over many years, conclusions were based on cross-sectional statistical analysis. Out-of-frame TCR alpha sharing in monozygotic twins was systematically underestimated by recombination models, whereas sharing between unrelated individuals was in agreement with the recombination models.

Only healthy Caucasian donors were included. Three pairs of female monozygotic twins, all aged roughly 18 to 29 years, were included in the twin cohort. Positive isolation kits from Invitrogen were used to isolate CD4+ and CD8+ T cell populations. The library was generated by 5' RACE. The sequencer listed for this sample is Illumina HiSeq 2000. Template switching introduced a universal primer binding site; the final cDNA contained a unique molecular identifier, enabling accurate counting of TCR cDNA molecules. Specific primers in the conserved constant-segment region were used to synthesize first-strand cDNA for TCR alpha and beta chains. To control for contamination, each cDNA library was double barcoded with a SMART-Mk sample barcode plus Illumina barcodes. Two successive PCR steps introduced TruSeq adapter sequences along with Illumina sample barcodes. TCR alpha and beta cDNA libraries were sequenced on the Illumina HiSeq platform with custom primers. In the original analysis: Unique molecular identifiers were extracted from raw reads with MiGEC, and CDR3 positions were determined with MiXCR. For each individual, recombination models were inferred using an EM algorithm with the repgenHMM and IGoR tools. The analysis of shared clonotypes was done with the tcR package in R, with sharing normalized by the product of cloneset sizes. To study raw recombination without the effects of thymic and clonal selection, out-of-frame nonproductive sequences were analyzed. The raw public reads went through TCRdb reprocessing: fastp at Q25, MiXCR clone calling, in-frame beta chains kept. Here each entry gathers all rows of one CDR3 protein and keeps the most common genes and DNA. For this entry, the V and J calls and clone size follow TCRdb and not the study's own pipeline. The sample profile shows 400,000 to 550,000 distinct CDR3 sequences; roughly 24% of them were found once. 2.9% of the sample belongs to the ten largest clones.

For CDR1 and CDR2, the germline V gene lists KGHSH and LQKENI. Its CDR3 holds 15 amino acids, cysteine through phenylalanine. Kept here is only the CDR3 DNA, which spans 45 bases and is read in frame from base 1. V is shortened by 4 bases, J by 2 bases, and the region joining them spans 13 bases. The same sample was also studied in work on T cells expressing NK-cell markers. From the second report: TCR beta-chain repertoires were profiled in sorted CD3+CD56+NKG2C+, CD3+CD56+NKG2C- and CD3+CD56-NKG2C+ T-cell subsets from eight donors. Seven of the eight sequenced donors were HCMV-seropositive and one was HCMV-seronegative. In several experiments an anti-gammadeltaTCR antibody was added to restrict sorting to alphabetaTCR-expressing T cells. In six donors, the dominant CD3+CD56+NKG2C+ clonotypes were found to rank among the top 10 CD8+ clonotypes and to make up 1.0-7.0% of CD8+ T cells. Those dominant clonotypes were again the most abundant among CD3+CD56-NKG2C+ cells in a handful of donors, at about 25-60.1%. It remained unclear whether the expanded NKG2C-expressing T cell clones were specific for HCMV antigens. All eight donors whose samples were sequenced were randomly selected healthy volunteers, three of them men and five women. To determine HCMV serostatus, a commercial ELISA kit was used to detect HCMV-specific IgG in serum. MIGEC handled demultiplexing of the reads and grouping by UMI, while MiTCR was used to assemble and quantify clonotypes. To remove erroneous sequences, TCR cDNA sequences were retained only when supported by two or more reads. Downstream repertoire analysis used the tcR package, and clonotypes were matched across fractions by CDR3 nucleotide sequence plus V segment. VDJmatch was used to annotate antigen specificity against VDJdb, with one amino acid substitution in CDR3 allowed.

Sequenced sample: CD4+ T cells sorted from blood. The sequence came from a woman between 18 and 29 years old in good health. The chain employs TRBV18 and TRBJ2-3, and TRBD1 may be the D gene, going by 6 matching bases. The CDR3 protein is CASSRFGGPTDTQYF. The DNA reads TGTGCCAGCTCACGATTTGGGGGCCCCACAGATACGCAGTATTTT.